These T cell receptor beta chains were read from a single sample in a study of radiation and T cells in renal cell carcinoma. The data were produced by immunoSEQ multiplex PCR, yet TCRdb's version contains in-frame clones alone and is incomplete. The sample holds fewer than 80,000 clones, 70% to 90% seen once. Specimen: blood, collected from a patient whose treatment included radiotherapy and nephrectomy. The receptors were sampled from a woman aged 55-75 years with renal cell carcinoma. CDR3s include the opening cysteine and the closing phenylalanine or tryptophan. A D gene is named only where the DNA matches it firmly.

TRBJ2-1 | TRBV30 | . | CAVGRSPTFGEQFF
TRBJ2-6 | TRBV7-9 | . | CASDLSGANVLTF
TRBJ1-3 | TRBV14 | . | CASSPLGPGNTIYF
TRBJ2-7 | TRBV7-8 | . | CASSPSASILYEQYF
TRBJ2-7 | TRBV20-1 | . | CSATPPYEQYF
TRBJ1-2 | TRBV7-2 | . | CASSLVDSTGGYTF
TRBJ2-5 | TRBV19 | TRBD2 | CASSQREGSETQYF
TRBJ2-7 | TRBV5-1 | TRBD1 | CASSRDREEEQYF
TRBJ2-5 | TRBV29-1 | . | CSVVIQETQYF
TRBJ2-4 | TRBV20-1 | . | CSALQRYIQYF
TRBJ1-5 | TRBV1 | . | CTSGDRGPRSNQPQHF
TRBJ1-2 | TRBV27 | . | CASSPLDGDGYTF
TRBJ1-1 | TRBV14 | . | CASSQKGEGSEAFF
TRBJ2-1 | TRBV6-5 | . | CASSYSSYNEQFF
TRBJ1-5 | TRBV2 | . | CASSGGGGRQPQHF
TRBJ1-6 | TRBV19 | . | CASSITRASKYNSPLHF
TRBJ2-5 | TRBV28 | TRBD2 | CASSTRTSGRYRTQYF
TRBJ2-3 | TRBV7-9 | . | CASSLVVDTQYF
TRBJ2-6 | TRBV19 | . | CASSIDWVTSGANVLTF
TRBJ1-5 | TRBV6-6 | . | CASSPPGSGGQPQHF
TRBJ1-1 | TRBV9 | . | CASSFGGGGDTEAFF
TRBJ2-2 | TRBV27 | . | CASSPPTPQNTGELFF
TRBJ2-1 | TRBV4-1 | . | CASSQALRTGNNEQFF
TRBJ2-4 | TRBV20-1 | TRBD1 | CRGVQGDIQYF
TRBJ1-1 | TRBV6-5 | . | CASSYSGGNTEAFF
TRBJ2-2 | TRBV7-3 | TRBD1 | CASSRRGDRGTGGELFF
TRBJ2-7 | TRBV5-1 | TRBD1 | CASSRQGDSYEQYF
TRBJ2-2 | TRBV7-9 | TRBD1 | CASSGQGNTGELFF
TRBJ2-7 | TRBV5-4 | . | CASSLYGYEQYF
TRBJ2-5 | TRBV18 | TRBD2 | CASSPYVSGSSETQYF
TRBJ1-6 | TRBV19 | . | CASSISTDSSYNSPLHF
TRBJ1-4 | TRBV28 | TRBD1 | CASRSWTGPNEKLFF
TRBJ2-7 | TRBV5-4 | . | CASSYLDNDEQYF
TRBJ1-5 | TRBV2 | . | CASSLLSSPNQPQHF
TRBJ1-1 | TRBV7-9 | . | CASALGRGTEAFF
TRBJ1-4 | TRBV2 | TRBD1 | CASSGSGTVGEKLFF
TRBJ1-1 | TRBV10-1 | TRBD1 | CASSQTGSTEAFF
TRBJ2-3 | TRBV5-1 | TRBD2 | CASSFAGALTDTQYF
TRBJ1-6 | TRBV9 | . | CASSVQDPPLHF
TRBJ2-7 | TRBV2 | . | CASRLERTYEQYF
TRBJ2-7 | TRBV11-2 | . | CASSFRMGGADEQYF
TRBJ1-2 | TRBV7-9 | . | CASSPTPNYGYTF
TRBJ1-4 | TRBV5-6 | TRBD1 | CASSLVGDRKEKLFF
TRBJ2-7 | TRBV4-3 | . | CASSQAVGYEQYF
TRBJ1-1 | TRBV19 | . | CASSLLPGGHTEAFF
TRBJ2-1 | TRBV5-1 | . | CASSQEGAVDEQFF
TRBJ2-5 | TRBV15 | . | CATSRSQETQYF
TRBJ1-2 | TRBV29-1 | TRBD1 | CSASLPGQGAGGYTF
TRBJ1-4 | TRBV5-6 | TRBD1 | CASSLKGADEKLFF
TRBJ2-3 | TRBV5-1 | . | CASSLGGGSSTDTQYF
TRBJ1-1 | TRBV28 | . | CASNELSRLWRFF